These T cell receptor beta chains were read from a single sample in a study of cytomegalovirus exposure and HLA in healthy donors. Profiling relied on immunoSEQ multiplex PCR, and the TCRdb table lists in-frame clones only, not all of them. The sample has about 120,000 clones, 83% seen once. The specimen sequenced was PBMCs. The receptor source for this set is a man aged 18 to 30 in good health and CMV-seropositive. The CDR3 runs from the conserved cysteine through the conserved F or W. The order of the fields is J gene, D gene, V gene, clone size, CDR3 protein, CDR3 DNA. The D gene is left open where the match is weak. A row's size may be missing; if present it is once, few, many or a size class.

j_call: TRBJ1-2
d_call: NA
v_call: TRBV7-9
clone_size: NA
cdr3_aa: CASSLYGGYTF
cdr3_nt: TGTGCCAGCAGCTTATACGGGGGCTACACCTTC

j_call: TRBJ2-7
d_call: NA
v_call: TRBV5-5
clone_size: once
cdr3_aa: CASSPGVPSSYEQYF
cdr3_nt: TGTGCCAGCAGCCCAGGGGTGCCGAGCTCCTACGAGCAGTACTTC

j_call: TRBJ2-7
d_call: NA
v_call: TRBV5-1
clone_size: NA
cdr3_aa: CASSLPGYYEQYF
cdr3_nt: TGCGCCAGCAGCTTGCCAGGGTACTACGAGCAGTACTTC

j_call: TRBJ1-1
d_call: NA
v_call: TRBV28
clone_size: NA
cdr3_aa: CASLRGMRTEAFF
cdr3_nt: TGTGCCAGTTTGAGGGGGATGCGCACTGAAGCTTTCTTT

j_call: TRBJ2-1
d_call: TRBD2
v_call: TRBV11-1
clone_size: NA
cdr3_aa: CASTTSGGARKFF
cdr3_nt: TGTGCCAGTACGACTAGCGGGGGGGCCAGGAAGTTCTTC

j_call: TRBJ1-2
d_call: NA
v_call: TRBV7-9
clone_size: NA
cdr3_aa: CASSLVLSGYTF
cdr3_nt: TGTGCCAGCAGCTTAGTGCTAAGTGGCTACACCTTC

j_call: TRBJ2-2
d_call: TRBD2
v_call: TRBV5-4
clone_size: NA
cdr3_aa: CASSLGGGTNTGELFF
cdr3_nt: TGTGCCAGCAGCTTGGGCGGGGGGACGAACACCGGGGAGCTGTTTTTT

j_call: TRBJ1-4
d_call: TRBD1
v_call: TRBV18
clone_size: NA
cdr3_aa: CASSPQGQGTNEKLFF
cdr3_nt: TGTGCCAGCTCACCACAAGGACAGGGGACTAATGAAAAACTGTTTTTT

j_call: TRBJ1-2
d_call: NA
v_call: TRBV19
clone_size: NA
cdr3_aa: CASQGHYGYTF
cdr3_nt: TGTGCCAGTCAGGGCCACTATGGCTACACCTTC

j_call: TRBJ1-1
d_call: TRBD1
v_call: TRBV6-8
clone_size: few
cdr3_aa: CASRGGPTGLSEAFF
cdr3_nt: TGTGCCAGCAGGGGCGGACCGACAGGGTTGAGTGAAGCTTTCTTT

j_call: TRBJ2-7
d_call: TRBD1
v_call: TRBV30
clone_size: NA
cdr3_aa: CAWNRGQGDYEQYF
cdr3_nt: TGTGCCTGGAATCGAGGACAGGGAGATTACGAGCAGTACTTC

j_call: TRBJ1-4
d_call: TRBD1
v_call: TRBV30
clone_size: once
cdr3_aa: CAWSPRWTGGTNEKLFF
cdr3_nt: TGTGCCTGGAGTCCCCGCTGGACAGGAGGGACTAATGAAAAACTGTTTTTT

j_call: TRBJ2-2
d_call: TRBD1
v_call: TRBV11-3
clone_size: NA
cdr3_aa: CASRPRGQDTGELFF
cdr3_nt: TGTGCCAGCAGACCCAGGGGGCAGGACACCGGGGAGCTGTTTTTT

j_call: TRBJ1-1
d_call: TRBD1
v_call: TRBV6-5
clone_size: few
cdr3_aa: CASSSVRQGDNAFF
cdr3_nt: TGTGCCAGCAGTTCCGTTAGACAGGGGGACAACGCTTTCTTT

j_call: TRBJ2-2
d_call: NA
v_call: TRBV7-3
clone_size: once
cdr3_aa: CASSLRVGGSTGELFF
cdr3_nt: TGTGCCAGCAGCTTAAGGGTCGGGGGTAGCACCGGGGAGCTGTTTTTT

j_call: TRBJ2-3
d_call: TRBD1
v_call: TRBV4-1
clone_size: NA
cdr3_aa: CASSQGQGEPTDTQYF
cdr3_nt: TGCGCCAGCAGCCAAGGACAGGGAGAACCCACAGATACGCAGTATTTT

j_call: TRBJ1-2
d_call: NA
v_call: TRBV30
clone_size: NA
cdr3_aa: CAWSGGRHGYTF
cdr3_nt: TGTGCCTGGAGCGGGGGGCGTCATGGCTACACCTTC

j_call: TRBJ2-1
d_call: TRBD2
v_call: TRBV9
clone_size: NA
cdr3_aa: CASSVSGGAGYDNEQFF
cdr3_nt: TGTGCCAGCAGCGTTAGCGGGGGGGCGGGTTACGACAATGAGCAGTTCTTC

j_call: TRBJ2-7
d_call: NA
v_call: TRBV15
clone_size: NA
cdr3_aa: CATSPYRQGHYEQYF
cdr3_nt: TGTGCCACCAGCCCTTATCGGCAGGGACACTACGAGCAGTACTTC

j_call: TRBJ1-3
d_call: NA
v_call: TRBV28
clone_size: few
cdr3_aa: CASSSRGLDRGRNTIYF
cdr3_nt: TGTGCCAGCAGTTCCCGAGGACTGGACCGAGGTAGAAACACCATATATTTT

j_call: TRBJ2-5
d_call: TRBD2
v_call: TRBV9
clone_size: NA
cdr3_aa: CASSASGAQETQYF
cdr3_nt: TGTGCCAGCAGCGCTAGCGGGGCCCAAGAGACCCAGTACTTC

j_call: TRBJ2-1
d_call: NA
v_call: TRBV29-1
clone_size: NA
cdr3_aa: CSVPGVGALYNEQFF
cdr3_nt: TGCAGCGTTCCAGGTGTTGGTGCCCTCTACAATGAGCAGTTCTTC

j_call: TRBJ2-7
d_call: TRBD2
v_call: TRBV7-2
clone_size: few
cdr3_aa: CASSPFGGAYEQYF
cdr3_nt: TGTGCCAGCAGCCCTTTCGGGGGGGCCTACGAGCAGTACTTC

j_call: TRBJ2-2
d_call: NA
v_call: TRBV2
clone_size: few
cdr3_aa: CASSPVLNTGELFF
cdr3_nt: TGTGCCAGCAGCCCCGTTCTGAACACCGGGGAGCTGTTTTTT

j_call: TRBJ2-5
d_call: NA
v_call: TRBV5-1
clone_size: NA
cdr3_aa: CASSLLASSQETQYF
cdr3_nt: TGCGCCAGCAGCCTCCTAGCGTCTTCCCAAGAGACCCAGTACTTC

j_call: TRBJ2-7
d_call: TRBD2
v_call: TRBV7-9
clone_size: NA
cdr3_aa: CASSFSGGASDEQYF
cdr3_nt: TGTGCCAGCAGCTTTAGCGGGGGGGCCTCGGACGAGCAGTACTTC